This T cell receptor (beta chain) was captured in a study of cytomegalovirus exposure and HLA in healthy donors. Regarding this clone: The antigen is undetermined.

Findings of the study overall: 150 to 200 TCR beta chains were listed as cytomegalovirus-associated. In the analysis, some V segments, TRBV6-2 and TRBV6-3 included, were excluded as indistinguishable.

Germline lookup yields CDR1 SGHAT and CDR2 FQNNGV. The germline V and J ends were trimmed by 3 bases and 4 bases, with 4 bases remaining between them. This CDR3 has 12 amino acids. The PCR ran on 60 Vbeta and 13 Jbeta primers. Produced via immunoSEQ multiplex PCR; TCRdb's table is partial and in-frame only. The sample comprises about 93,000 clones, 70% to 85% of which are singletons, and about 4% rests with the top ten. The receptor comes from a man aged 50-60 years in good health and CMV-seronegative. This chain joins TRBV11-2 and TRBJ1-3, with unresolved D. Sample: PBMCs. The CDR3 nucleotides read TGTGCCAGCAGCTTCGGGGGAAACACCATATATTTT. This sequence encodes CASSFGGNTIYF.